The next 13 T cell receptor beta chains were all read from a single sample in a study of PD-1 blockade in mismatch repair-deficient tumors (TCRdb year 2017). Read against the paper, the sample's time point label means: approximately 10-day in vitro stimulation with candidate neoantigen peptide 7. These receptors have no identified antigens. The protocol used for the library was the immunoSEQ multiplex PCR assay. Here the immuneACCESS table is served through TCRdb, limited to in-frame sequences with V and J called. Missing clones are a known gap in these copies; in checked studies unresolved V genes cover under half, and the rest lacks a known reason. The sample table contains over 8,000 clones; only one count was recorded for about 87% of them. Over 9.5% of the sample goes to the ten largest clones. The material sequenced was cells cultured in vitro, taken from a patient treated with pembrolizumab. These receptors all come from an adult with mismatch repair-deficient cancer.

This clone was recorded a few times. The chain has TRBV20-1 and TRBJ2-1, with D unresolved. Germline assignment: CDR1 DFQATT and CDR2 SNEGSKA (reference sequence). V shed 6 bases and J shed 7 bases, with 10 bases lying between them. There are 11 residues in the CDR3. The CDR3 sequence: CSAARANEQFF. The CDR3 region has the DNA TGCAGTGCAGCTAGGGCAAATGAGCAGTTCTTC.

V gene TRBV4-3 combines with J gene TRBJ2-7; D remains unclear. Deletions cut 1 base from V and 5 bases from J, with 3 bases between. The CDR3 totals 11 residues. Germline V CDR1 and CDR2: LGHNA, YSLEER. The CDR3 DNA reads TGCGCCAGCAGCCAAGGGGACGAGCAGTACTTC. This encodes CASSQGDEQYF.

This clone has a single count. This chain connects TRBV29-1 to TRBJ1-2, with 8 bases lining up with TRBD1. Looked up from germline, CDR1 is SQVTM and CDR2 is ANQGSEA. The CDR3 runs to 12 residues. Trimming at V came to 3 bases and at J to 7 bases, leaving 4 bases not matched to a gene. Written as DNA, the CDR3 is TGCAGCGTTGAGTCAGGGGGCGGTGGCTACACCTTC. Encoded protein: CSVESGGGGYTF.

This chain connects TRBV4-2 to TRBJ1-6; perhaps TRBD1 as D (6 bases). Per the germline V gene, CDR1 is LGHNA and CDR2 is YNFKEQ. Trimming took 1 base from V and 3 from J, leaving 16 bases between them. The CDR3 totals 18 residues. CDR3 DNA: TGTGCCAGCAGCCAAGCTTTCCTATCACAGGGCTATAATTCACCCCTCCACTTT. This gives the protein CASSQAFLSQGYNSPLHF.

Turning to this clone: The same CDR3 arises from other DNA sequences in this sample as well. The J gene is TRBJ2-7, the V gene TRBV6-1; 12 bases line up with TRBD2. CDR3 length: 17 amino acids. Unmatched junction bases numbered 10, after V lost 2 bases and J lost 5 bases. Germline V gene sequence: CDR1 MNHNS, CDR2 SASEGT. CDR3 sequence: CASSEFGLAGKYHEQYF. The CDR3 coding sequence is TGTGCCAGCAGTGAATTCGGACTAGCGGGAAAGTACCACGAGCAGTACTTC.

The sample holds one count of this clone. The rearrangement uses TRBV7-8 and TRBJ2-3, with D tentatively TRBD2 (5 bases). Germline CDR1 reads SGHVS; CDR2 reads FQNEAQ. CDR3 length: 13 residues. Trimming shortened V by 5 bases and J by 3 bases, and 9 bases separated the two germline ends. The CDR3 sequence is CASSGGATDTQYF. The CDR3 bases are TGTGCCAGCAGCGGAGGAGCAACAGATACGCAGTATTTT.

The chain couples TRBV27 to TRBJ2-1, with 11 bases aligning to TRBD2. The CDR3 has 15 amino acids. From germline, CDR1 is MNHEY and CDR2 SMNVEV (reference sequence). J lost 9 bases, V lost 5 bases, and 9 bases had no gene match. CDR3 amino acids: CASSILAGERAEQFF. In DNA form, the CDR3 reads TGTGCCAGCAGTATACTAGCGGGAGAAAGGGCTGAGCAGTTCTTC.

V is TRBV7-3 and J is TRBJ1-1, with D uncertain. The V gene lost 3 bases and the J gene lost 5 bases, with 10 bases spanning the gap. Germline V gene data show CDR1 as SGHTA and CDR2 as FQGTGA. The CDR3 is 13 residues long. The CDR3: CASSFTEVTEAFF. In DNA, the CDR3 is TGTGCCAGCAGCTTCACAGAGGTGACTGAAGCTTTCTTT.

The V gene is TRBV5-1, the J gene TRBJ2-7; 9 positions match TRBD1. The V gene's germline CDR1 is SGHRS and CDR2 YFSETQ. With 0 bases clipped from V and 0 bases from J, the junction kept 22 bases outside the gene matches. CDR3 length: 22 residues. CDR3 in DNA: TGCGCCAGCAGCTTGGACGTTTGGGACAGGGAGGCTAGCGGACCGATCTCCTACGAGCAGTACTTC. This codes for CASSLDVWDREASGPISYEQYF.

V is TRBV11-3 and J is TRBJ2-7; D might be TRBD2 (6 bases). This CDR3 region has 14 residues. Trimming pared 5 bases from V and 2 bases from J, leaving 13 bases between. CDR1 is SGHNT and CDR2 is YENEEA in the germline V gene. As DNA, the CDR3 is TGTGCCAGCAGCCAGGGACTGTCTGCCTACGAGCAGTACTTC. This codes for CASSQGLSAYEQYF.

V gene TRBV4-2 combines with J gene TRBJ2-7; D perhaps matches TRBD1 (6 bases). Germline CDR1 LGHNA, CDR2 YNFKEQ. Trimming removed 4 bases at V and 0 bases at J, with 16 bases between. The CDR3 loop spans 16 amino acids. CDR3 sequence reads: CASSPAPRGRSYEQYF. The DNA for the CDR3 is TGTGCCAGCAGCCCTGCCCCCAGGGGACGCTCCTACGAGCAGTACTTC.

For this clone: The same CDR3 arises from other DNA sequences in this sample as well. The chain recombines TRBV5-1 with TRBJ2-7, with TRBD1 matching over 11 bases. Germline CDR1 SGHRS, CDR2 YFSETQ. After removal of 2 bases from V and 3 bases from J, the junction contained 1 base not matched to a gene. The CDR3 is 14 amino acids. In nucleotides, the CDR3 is TGCGCCAGCAGCTTCGGGACAGGGGGCTACGAGCAGTACTTC. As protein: CASSFGTGGYEQYF.

CDR3 nucleotides: TGTGCCAGCAGTGCGTTTTGGACAGGGGGGGGCTCGAACACTGAAGCTTTCTTT. Protein: CASSAFWTGGGSNTEAFF. The chain carries TRBV6-1 and TRBJ1-1; 10 nucleotides align to TRBD1. Trimming took 4 bases from V and 1 from J; bases not matched to a gene: 12. The CDR3 runs to 18 residues. Germline CDR1 MNHNS, CDR2 SASEGT.